What follows describes a single T cell receptor beta chain. This specimen comes from a study of blood T cell repertoires in COVID-19. The wider study: Acute and convalescent COVID-19 samples came from the United States, Italy and Spain.

Trimming left V 0 bases short and J 4 bases short, with 10 bases between. CDR3 length equals 16 residues. Germline V lookup: CDR1 MGHRA, CDR2 YSYEKL. Repertoires were generated with immunoSEQ multiplex PCR, while TCRdb's copy carries only in-frame clones and drops some. The sample has about 140,000 clones; about 82% are singletons. The TCR was taken from a man between 45 and 60 years old with acute or convalescent COVID-19. Sequencing used peripheral blood. The rearrangement uses TRBV4-1 and TRBJ2-6; perhaps TRBD1 as D (6 bases). The CDR3 sequence: CASSQEWGQGANVLTF. CDR3 in DNA: TGCGCCAGCAGCCAAGAATGGGGGCAGGGGGCCAACGTCCTGACTTTC.